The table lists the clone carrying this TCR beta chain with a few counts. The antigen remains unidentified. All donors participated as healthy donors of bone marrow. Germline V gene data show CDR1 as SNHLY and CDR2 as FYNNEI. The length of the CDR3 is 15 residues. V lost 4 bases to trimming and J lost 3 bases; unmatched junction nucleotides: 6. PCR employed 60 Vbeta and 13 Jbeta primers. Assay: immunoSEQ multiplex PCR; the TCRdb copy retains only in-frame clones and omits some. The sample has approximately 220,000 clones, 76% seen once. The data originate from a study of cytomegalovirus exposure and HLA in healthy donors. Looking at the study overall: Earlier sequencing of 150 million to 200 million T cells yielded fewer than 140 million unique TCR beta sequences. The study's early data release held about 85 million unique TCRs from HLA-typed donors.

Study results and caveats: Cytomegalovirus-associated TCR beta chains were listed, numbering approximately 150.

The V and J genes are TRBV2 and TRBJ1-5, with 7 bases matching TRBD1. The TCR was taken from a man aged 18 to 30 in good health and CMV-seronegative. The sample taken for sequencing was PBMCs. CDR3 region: CASSAAGQNNQPQHF. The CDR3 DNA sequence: TGTGCCAGCAGTGCAGCGGGACAGAACAATCAGCCCCAGCATTTT.